This T cell receptor beta chain came from a study of monozygotic twins with inflammatory bowel disease. The CDR3 sequence is 18 residues long. CDR1 SGHRS and CDR2 YFSETQ come from the germline V gene. No DNA is given; TCRdb re-called the 5' RACE reads and lists each CDR3 protein once. The record lists fewer than 450,000 distinct CDR3 sequences, of which the ten most abundant hold 2% to 3%. Sequencing was done on a sample of blood. The rearrangement joins TRBV5-1 to TRBJ2-2; the TCRdb D gene call, TRBD1, has no DNA to confirm it. The TCR comes from a human donor with ulcerative colitis or Crohn's disease, or a healthy co-twin of an affected twin (not recorded which). The CDR3 loop reads CASTSLGGAAEATGELFF.